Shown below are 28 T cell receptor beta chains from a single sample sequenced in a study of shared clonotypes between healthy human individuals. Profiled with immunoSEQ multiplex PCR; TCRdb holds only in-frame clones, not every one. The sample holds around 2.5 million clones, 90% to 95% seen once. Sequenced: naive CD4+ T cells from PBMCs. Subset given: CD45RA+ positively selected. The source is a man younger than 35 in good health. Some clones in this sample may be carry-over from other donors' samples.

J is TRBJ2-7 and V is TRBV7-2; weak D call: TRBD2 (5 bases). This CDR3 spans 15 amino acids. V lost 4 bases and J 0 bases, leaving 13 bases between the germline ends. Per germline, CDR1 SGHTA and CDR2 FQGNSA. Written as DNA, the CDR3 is TGTGCCAGCAGCTCTCCCGGCGGGCTCTCCTACGAGCAGTACTTC. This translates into CASSSPGGLSYEQYF. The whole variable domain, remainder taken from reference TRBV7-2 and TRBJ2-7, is GAGVSQSPSNKVTEKGKDVELRCDPISGHTALYWYRQSLGQGLEFLIYFQGNSAPDKSGLPSDRFSAERTGGSVSTLTIQRTQQEDSAVYLCASSSPGGLSYEQYFGPGTRLTVT.

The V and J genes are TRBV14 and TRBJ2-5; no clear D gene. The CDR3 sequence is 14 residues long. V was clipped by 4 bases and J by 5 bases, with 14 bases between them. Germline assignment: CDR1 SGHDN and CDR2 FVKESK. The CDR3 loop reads CASSLGLLGETQYF. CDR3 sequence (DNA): TGTGCCAGCAGCCTGGGTCTGTTGGGGGAGACCCAGTACTTC.

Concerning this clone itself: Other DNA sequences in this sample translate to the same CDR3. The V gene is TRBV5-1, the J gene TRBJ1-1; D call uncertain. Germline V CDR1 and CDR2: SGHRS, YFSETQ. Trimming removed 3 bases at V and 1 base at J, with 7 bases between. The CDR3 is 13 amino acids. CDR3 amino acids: CASSSMGNTEAFF. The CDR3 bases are TGCGCCAGCAGCTCCATGGGGAACACTGAAGCTTTCTTT.

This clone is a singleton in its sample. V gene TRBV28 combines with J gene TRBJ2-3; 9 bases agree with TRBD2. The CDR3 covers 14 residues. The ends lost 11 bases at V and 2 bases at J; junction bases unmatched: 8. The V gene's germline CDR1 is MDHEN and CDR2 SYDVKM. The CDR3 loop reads CAHRREGPTDTQYF. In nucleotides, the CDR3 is TGTGCCCACAGGCGGGAGGGCCCCACAGATACGCAGTATTTT.

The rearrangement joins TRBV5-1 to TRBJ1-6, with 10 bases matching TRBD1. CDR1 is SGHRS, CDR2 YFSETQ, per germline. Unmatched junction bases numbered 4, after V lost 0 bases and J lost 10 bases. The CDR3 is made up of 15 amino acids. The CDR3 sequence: CASSLEDRGRSPLHF. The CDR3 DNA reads TGCGCCAGCAGCTTGGAAGACAGGGGGCGGTCACCCCTCCACTTT. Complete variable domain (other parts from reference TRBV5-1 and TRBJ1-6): KAGVTQTPRYLIKTRGQQVTLSCSPISGHRSVSWYQQTPGQGLQFLFEYFSETQRNKGNFPGRFSGRQFSNSRSEMNVSTLELGDSALYLCASSLEDRGRSPLHFGNGTRLTVT.

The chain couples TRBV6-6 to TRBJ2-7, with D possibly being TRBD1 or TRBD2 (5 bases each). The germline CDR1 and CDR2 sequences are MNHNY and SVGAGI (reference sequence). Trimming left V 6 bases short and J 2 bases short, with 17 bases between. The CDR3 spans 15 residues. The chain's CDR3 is CASRPTGRHTYEQYF. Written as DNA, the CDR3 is TGTGCCAGCAGGCCAACGGGACGGCATACCTACGAGCAGTACTTC.

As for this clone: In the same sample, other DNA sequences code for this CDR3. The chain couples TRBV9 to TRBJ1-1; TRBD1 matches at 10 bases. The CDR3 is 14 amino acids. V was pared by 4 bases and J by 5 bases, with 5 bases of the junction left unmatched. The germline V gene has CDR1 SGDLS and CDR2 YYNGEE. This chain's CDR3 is CASSPRTGGTEAFF. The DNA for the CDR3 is TGTGCCAGCAGCCCCCGGACAGGGGGTACTGAAGCTTTCTTT.

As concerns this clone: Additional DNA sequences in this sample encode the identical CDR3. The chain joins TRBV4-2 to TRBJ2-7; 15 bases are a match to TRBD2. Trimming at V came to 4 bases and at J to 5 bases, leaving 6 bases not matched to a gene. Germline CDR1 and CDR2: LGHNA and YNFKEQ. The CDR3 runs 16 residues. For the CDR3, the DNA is TGTGCCAGCAGCCCCGGGACTAGCGGGAGGCGTAACGAGCAGTACTTC. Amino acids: CASSPGTSGRRNEQYF.

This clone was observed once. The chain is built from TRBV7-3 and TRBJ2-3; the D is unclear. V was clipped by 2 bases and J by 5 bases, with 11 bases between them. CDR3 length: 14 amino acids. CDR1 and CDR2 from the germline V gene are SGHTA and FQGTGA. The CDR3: CASSLAASGDTQYF. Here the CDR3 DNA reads TGTGCCAGCAGCTTAGCGGCTAGTGGAGATACGCAGTATTTT.

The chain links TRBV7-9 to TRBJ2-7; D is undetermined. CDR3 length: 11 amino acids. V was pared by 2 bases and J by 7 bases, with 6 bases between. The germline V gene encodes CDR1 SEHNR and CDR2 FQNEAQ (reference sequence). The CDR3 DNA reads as TGTGCCAGCAGCTTAAACTGGGAGCAGTACTTC. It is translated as CASSLNWEQYF.

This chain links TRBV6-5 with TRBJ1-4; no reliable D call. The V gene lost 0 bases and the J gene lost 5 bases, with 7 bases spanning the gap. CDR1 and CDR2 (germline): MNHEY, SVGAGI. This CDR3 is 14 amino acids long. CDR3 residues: CASSYSKANEKLFF. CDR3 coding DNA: TGTGCCAGCAGTTACTCGAAGGCAAATGAAAAACTGTTTTTT.

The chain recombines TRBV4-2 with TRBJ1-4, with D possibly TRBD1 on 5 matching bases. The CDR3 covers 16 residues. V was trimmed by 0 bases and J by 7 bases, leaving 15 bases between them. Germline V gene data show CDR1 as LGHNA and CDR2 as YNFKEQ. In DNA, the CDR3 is TGTGCCAGCAGCCAAGATAGGGGAGGGGTAGCTGAAAAACTGTTTTTT. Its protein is CASSQDRGGVAEKLFF.

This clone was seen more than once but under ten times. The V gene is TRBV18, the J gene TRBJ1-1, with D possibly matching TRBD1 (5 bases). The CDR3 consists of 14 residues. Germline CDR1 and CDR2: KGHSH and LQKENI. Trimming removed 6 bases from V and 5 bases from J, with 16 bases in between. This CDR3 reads CASSPERGGTEAFF. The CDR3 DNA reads TGTGCCAGCTCCCCGGAGCGCGGGGGGACTGAAGCTTTCTTT.

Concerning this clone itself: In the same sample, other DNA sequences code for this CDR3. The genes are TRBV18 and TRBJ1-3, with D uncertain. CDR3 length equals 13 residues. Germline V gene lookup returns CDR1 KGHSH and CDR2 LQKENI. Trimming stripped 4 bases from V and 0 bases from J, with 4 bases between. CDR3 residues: CASSQGSGNTIYF. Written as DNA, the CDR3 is TGTGCCAGCTCACAGGGCTCTGGAAACACCATATATTTT.

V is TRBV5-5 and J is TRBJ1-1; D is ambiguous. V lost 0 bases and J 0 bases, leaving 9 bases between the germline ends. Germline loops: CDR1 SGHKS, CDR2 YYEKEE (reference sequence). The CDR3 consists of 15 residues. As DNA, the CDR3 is TGTGCCAGCAGCTTGGGTCCAGGTATGAACACTGAAGCTTTCTTT. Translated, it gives CASSLGPGMNTEAFF. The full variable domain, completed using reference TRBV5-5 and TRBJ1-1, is DAGVTQSPTHLIKTRGQQVTLRCSPISGHKSVSWYQQVLGQGPQFIFQYYEKEERGRGNFPDRFSARQFPNYSSELNVNALLLGDSALYLCASSLGPGMNTEAFFGQGTRLTVV.

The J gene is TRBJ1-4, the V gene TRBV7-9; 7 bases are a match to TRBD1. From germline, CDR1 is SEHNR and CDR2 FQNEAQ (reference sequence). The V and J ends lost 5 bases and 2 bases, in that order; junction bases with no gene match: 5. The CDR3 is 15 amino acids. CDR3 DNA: TGTGCCAGCAGCCAGCTAGGGGGCACTAATGAAAAACTGTTTTTT. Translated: CASSQLGGTNEKLFF. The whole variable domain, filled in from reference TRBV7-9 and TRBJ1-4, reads DTGVSQNPRHKITKRGQNVTFRCDPISEHNRLYWYRQTLGQGPEFLTYFQNEAQLEKSRLLSDRFSAERPKGSFSTLEIQRTEQGDSAMYLCASSQLGGTNEKLFFGSGTQLSVL.

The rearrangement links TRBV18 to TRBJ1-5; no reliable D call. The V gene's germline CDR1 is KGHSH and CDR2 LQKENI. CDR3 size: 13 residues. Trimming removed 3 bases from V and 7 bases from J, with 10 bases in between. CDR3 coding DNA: TGTGCCAGCTCACCTAATCCAAACCAGCCCCAGCATTTT. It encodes CASSPNPNQPQHF.

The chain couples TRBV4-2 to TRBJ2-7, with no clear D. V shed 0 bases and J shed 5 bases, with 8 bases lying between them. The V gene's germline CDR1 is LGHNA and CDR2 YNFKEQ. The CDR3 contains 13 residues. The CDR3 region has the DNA TGTGCCAGCAGCCAAGATCCCGACGACGAGCAGTACTTC. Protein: CASSQDPDDEQYF.

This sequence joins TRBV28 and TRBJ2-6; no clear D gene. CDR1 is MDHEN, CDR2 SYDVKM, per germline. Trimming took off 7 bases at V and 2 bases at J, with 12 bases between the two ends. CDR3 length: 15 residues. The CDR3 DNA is TGTGCCAGCACCAGGTTGATCACTGGGGCCAACGTCCTGACTTTC. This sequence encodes CASTRLITGANVLTF.

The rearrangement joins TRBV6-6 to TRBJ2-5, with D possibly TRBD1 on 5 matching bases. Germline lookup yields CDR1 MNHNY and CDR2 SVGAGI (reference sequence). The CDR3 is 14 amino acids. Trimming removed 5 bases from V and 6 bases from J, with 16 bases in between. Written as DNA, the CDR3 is TGTGCCAGCAGTCCGTCTGGGGCGGCTCAGACCCAGTACTTC. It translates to CASSPSGAAQTQYF.

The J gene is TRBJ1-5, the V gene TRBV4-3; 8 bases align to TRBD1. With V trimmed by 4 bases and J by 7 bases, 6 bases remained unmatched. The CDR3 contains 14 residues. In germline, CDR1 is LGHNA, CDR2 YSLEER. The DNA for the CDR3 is TGCGCCAGCAGCCTATGGACAGGGAACCAGCCCCAGCATTTT. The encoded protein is CASSLWTGNQPQHF.

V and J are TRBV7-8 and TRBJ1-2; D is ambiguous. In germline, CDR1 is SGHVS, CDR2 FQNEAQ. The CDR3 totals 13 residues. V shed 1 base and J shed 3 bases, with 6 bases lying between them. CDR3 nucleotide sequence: TGTGCCAGCAGCTTAGGGTCAGACTATGGCTACACCTTC. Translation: CASSLGSDYGYTF.

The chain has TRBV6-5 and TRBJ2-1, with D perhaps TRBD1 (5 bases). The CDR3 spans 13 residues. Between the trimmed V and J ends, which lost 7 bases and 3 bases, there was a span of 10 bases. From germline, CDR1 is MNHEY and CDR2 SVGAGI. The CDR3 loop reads CASTGRRYNEQFF. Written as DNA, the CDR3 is TGTGCCAGCACAGGGCGGCGCTACAATGAGCAGTTCTTC.

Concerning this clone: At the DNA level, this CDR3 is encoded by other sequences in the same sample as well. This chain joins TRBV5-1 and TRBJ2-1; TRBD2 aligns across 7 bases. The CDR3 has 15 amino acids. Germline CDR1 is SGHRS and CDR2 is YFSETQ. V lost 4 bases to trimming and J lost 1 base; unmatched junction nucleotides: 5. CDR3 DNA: TGCGCCAGCAGCCCGGGGGGAAGATCCTACAATGAGCAGTTCTTC. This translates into CASSPGGRSYNEQFF.

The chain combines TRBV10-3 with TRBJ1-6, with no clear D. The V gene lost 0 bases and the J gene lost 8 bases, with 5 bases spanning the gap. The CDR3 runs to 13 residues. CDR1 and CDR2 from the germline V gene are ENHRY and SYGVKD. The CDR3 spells CAISESMYSPLHF. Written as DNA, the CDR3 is TGTGCCATCAGTGAGTCAATGTATTCACCCCTCCACTTT.

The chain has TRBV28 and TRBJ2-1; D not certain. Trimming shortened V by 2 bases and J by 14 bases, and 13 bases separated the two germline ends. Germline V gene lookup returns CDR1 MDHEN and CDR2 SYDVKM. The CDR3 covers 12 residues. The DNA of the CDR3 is TGTGCCAGCAGTTTAAGGGCAGTGGGGAAGTTCTTC. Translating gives CASSLRAVGKFF.

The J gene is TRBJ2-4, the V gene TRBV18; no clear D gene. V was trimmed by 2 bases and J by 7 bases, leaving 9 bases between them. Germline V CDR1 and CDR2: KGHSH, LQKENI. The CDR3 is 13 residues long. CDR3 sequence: CASSPFKQNIQYF. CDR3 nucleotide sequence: TGTGCCAGCTCACCATTTAAGCAGAACATTCAGTACTTC.

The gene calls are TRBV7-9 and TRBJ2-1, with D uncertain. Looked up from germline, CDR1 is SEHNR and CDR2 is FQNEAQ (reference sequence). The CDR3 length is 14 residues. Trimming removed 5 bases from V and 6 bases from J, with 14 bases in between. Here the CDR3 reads CASSILGIFNEQFF. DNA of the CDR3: TGTGCCAGCAGCATACTGGGGATCTTCAATGAGCAGTTCTTC.